This TCR beta chain was documented in a study of shared clonotypes between healthy human individuals. Overall study findings and caveats: Represented diversity, genetic and exposure-history alike, was limited by few donors. Deeper or shallower sequencing was expected to change how clonotypes are shared among donors.

As for this clone: Its antigen is as yet unknown.

In the sorted-subset replicate PCRs, 150 to 200 ng DNA, 25,000 to 30,000 T cell genomes, was used. Original handling: Filtering differed, since immunoSEQ gave only junction sequences and no quality scores. Repertoires were generated with immunoSEQ multiplex PCR, while TCRdb's copy carries only in-frame clones and drops some. V, J and clone size derive from that table, while D and trimming were established from the DNA sequence. Found here are millions of clones, 85% to 95% of them singletons; the top ten hold 0.1% to 0.15%. Looked up from germline, CDR1 is SEHNR and CDR2 is FQNEAQ (reference sequence). The CDR3 covers 14 residues. Trimming left V 5 bases short and J 3 bases short, with 10 bases between.

The sequenced sample was naive CD4+ T cells sorted from blood. Subset specified: CD45RA+ positively selected. The chain carries TRBV7-9 and TRBJ1-4; D remains ambiguous. The receptor comes from a man aged 18 to 29 in good health. The CDR3 bases are TGTGCCAGCAGCCCCCTCGGGCCTAATGAAAAACTGTTTTTT. Protein product: CASSPLGPNEKLFF.